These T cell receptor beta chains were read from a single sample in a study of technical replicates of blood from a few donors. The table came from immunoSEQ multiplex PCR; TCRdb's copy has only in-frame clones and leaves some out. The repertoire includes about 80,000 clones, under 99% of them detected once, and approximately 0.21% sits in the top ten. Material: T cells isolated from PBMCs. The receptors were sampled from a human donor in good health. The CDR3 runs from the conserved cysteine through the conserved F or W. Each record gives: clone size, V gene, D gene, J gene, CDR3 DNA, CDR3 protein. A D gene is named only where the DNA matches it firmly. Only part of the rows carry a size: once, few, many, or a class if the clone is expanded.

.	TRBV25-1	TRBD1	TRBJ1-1	TGTGCCAGCAGACAGCAGGGGGCCCTAACTGAAGCTTTCTTT	CASRQQGALTEAFF
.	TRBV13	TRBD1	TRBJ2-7	TGTGCCAGCAGAGGGGGGACAGGGGAAGGATACGAGCAGTACTTC	CASRGGTGEGYEQYF
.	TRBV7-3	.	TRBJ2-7	TGTGCCAGCAGCTTAGACAGCTCCTACGAGCAGTACTTC	CASSLDSSYEQYF
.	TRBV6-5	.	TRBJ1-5	TGTGCCAGCAGTTACGGACCCAGGGCTAGCAATCAGCCCCAGCATTTT	CASSYGPRASNQPQHF
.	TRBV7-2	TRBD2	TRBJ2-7	TGTGCCAGCAGCTTAGACGCGGCGGGAGGAAGGGAGCAGTACTTC	CASSLDAAGGREQYF
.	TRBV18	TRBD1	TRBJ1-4	TGTGCCAGCTCACTCGCACAGGGGGAAAGTGAAAAACTGTTTTTT	CASSLAQGESEKLFF
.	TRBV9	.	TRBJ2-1	TGTGCCAGCAGCGTTACTAGCAATGAGCAGTTCTTC	CASSVTSNEQFF
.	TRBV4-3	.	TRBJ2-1	TGCGCCAGCAGCCAAGATCCGGGAGATTACAATGAGCAGTTCTTC	CASSQDPGDYNEQFF
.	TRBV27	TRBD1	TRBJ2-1	TGTGCCAGCAGATTTAGTCCGTATCAGGGACAGGCGGACAATGAGCAGTTCTTC	CASRFSPYQGQADNEQFF
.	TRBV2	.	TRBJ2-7	TGTGCCAGCAGGCCCAATTTGGGCCCTTCCTACGAGCAGTACTTC	CASRPNLGPSYEQYF
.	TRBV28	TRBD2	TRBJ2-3	TGTGCCAGCAGTTTCGTACCTAGCGGGGTTGTGGATACGCAGTATTTT	CASSFVPSGVVDTQYF
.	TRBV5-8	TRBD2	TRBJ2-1	TGTGCCAGCAGCTTAAGTAGCGGGAGGGCCAGGGAGCAGTTCTTC	CASSLSSGRAREQFF
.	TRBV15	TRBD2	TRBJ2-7	TGTGCCACCAGCGGGAGCGGGACGTACTCCTACGAGCAGTACTTC	CATSGSGTYSYEQYF
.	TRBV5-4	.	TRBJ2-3	TGTGCCAGCAGCCGCGGACAGCTCACAGATACGCAGTATTTT	CASSRGQLTDTQYF
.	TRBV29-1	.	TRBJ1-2	TGCAGCGTTGAGGGACTCCGAGCTAACTATGGCTACACCTTC	CSVEGLRANYGYTF
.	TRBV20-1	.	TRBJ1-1	TGCAGTGCTAGTAGGGGTGAAGCTTTCTTT	CSASRGEAFF
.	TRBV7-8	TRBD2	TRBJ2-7	TGTGCCAGCAGCTTAGCGAAGGGTGAAGCGGGAGTAGGAATCGAGCAGTACTTC	CASSLAKGEAGVGIEQYF
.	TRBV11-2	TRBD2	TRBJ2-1	TGTGCCAGCAGCCAACCGGGACTAGCGGGAGGATCCTACAATGAGCAGTTCTTC	CASSQPGLAGGSYNEQFF
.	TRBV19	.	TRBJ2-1	TGTGCCAGTAGTATAGCGGGAGTGAGTTACAATGAGCAGTTCTTC	CASSIAGVSYNEQFF
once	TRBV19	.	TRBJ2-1	TGTGCCAGTAGTATAGATCGCGAAGATGAGCAGTTCTTC	CASSIDREDEQFF
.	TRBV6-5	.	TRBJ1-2	TGTGCCAGTTCTATTCGGCAGGGTCCCTATGGCTACACCTTC	CASSIRQGPYGYTF
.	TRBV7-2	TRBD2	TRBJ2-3	TGTGCCAGCAGCTTAACTAGCGGGAGTTACACAGATACGCAGTATTTT	CASSLTSGSYTDTQYF
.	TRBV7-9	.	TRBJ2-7	TGTGCCAGCAGCTTAGGGACAGTCACCTACGAGCAGTACTTC	CASSLGTVTYEQYF
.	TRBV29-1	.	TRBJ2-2	TGCAGCGTTGAAGACCGGAGGGACACCGGGGAGCTGTTTTTT	CSVEDRRDTGELFF
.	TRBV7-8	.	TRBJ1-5	TGTGCCAGCAGCTTAAATGGCAGGGAAGGGTGGCATTTT	CASSLNGREGWHF
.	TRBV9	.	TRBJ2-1	TGTGCCAGCAGCGTAGCGGGTAGCGGAACCTACAATGAGCAGTTCTTC	CASSVAGSGTYNEQFF
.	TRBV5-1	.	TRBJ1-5	TGCGCCAGCAGCTCCACAGGGCCGGGCAATCAGCCCCAGCATTTT	CASSSTGPGNQPQHF
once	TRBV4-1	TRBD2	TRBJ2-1	TGCGCCAGCAGCCAAGCAAATTCACTAGCGGGAGGGCCTCCCGAGTTCTTC	CASSQANSLAGGPPEFF
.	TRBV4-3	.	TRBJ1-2	TGCGCCAGCAGCCAAAACTCGGTGGGGGGGGGCTACACCTTC	CASSQNSVGGGYTF
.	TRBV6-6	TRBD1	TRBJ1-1	TGTGCCAGCAGATCAGGGGGCCCTGAAGCTTTCTTT	CASRSGGPEAFF
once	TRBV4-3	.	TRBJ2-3	TGCGCCAGCAGCCAAGATGCGTCAGCGGGTATAACTAGCACAGATACGCAGTATTTT	CASSQDASAGITSTDTQYF
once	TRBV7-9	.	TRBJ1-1	TGTGCCAGCAGCTTACCCGAGGACACTGAAGCTTTCTTT	CASSLPEDTEAFF
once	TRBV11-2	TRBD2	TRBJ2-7	TGTGCCAGCAGCTTAGATCTAACGCTAGCGGGAGAGTACGAGCAGTACTTC	CASSLDLTLAGEYEQYF
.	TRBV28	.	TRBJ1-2	TGTGCCAGCAGTTTTGGGGTTCAGGGCTATGGCTACACCTTC	CASSFGVQGYGYTF
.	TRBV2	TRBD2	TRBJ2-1	TGTGCCAGCAGCACCGGACTAGCGGGAGTCAATGAGCAGTTCTTC	CASSTGLAGVNEQFF
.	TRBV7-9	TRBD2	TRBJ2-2	TGTGCCAGCAGCTCGAGACTAGCGGGAACTTCGAACACCGGGGAGCTGTTTTTT	CASSSRLAGTSNTGELFF
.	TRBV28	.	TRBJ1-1	TGTGCCAGCAGTCCCCCTACGAACACTGAAGCTTTCTTT	CASSPPTNTEAFF
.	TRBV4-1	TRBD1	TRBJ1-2	TGCGCCAGCAGCTTTCAACTTGGACAGGGCGACTATGGCTACACCTTC	CASSFQLGQGDYGYTF
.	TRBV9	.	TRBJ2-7	TGTGCCAGCAGCCCCGGACTCGGCTACGAGCAGTACTTC	CASSPGLGYEQYF
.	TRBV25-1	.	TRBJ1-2	TGTGCCAGCAGTGAGCGGAGTGCCCCCTATGGCTACACCTTC	CASSERSAPYGYTF
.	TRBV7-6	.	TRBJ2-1	TGTGCCAGCAGCTTACAACTAGACGTTGGCGAGCAGTTCTTC	CASSLQLDVGEQFF
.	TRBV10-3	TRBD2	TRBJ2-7	TGTGCCATCAGTGCTAGCGGGAGTCTGACCTCCTACGAGCAGTACTTC	CAISASGSLTSYEQYF
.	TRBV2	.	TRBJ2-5	TGTGCCAGCAGCGAAGTAGGGGGTACAATAGAGACCCAGTACTTC	CASSEVGGTIETQYF
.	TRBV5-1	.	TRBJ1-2	TGCGCCAGCAGCTTGGCCATGGATTACAGCTATGGCTACACCTTC	CASSLAMDYSYGYTF
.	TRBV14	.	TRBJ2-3	TGTGCCAGCAGCTCTTACACAGATACGCAGTATTTT	CASSSYTDTQYF
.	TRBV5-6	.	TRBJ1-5	TGTGCCAGCAGCTTGTACAACAGGGTCTCCAATCAGCCCCAGCATTTT	CASSLYNRVSNQPQHF
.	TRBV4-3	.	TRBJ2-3	TGCGCCAGCAGCCACCTTATTCCAGATACGCAGTATTTT	CASSHLIPDTQYF
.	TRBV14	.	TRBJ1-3	TGTGCCAGCAGCCAAGATCTACCAGGCTCTGGAAACACCATATATTTT	CASSQDLPGSGNTIYF
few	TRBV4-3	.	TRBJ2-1	TGCGCCAGCAGCATGGGGCTAGCGTACAATGAGCAGTTCTTC	CASSMGLAYNEQFF
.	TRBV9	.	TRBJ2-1	TGTGCCAGCAGCGTAGGGGGGGTACAGAGATACAATGAGCAGTTCTTC	CASSVGGVQRYNEQFF
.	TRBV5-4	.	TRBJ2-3	TGTGCCAGCAGTTCCAGGGTCGGCACAGATACGCAGTATTTT	CASSSRVGTDTQYF
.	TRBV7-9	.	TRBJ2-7	TGTGCCAGCAGCTTTAGTAGAAGTGACTACGAGCAGTACTTC	CASSFSRSDYEQYF
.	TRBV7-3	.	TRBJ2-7	TGTGCCAGCAGCCAAGACAGCCTCGGGGAGCAGTACTTC	CASSQDSLGEQYF
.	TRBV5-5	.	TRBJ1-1	TGTGCCAGCAGCTACCCTGGGGCTTCAGAAGCTTTCTTT	CASSYPGASEAFF
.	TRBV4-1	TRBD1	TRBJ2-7	TGCGCCAGCAGCTTTGGGACAGGGGATTCCTACGAGCAGTACTTC	CASSFGTGDSYEQYF
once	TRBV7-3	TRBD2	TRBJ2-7	TGTGCCAGCAGCTTGGGACTAGCCTACGAGCAGTACTTC	CASSLGLAYEQYF
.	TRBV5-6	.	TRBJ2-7	TGTGCCAGCAGCTCCGCCTTCAAGAGAGGAGCGATCCACGAGCAGTACTTC	CASSSAFKRGAIHEQYF
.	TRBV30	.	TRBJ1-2	TGTGCCTGGAGTGTATCCAGTAATTATGGCTACACCTTC	CAWSVSSNYGYTF
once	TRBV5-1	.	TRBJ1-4	TGCGCCAGCAGGGACATTGCAACTAATGAAAAACTGTTTTTT	CASRDIATNEKLFF